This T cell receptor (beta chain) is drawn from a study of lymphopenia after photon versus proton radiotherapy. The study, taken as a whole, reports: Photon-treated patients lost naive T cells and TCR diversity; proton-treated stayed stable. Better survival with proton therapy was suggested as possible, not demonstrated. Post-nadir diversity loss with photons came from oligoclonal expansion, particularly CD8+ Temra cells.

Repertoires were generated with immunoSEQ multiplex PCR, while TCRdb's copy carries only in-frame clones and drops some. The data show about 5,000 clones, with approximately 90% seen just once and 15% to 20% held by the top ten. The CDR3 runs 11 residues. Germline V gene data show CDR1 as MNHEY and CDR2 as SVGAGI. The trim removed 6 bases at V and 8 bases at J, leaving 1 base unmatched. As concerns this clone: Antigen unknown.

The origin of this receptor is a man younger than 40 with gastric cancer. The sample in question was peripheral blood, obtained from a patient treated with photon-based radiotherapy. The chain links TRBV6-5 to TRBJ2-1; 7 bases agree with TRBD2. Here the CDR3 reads CASRRGDEQFF. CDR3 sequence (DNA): TGTGCCAGCAGACGGGGGGATGAGCAGTTCTTC.